The rows below give T cell receptor beta chains drawn from one sample of a study of identical twins. TCRdb reprocessed the 5' RACE reads with MiXCR, giving one entry per CDR3 protein. The sample yields 100,000 or so distinct CDR3 sequences, 5.9% seen once. Source material: memory T cells sorted from blood. The receptors derive from a woman aged 45-65 years in good health. Each CDR3 is given with its conserved first and last residue. Fields, in order: clone size, V gene, D gene, J gene, CDR3 length, CDR3 DNA, CDR3 protein. A D gene is named only where the DNA matches it firmly. Some rows have no size entry. The others give once, few or many, or a class for an expanded clone.

size: NA; V: TRBV2; D: NA; J: TRBJ1-2; length: 11; DNA: TGTGCCAGCAGTGGACACTATGGCTACACCTTC; CDR3: CASSGHYGYTF
size: NA; V: TRBV19; D: NA; J: TRBJ2-7; length: 15; DNA: TGTGCCAGTAGTATAGGTGGCAGGCTTTCCTACGAGCAGTACTTC; CDR3: CASSIGGRLSYEQYF
size: NA; V: TRBV20-1; D: NA; J: TRBJ2-1; length: 12; DNA: TGCAGTGCTAGAGATTATTCGACTCTGCAGTTCTTC; CDR3: CSARDYSTLQFF
size: NA; V: TRBV11-3; D: TRBD1; J: TRBJ2-7; length: 15; DNA: TGTGCCAGCAGCCGTTCCGGGACAGGGGCCTACGAGCAGTACTTC; CDR3: CASSRSGTGAYEQYF
size: many; V: TRBV6-5; D: NA; J: TRBJ1-1; length: 16; DNA: TGTGCCAGCAGTTACTCGGTTTTTAACCCGAACACTGAAGCTTTCTTT; CDR3: CASSYSVFNPNTEAFF
size: few; V: TRBV3-1; D: NA; J: TRBJ2-7; length: 13; DNA: TGTGCCAGCAGCCAAGATCAAGTTTCTCGGCAGTACTTC; CDR3: CASSQDQVSRQYF
size: many; V: TRBV27; D: NA; J: TRBJ1-5; length: 12; DNA: TGTGCCAGCAGTTCCTACAATCAGCCCCAGCATTTT; CDR3: CASSSYNQPQHF
size: NA; V: TRBV20-1; D: NA; J: TRBJ2-3; length: 14; DNA: TGCAGTGCTAGTGTGGGGGAGCGCACAGATACGCAGTATTTT; CDR3: CSASVGERTDTQYF
size: few; V: TRBV2; D: TRBD2; J: TRBJ2-2; length: 15; DNA: TGTGCCAGCACTGTAGCTAGCGGGAGGCACGGGGAGCTGTTTTTT; CDR3: CASTVASGRHGELFF
size: many; V: TRBV19; D: NA; J: TRBJ1-2; length: 11; DNA: TGTGCCAGTAGTGTCAACTATGGCTACACCTTC; CDR3: CASSVNYGYTF
size: many; V: TRBV12-3/TRBV12-4; D: TRBD1; J: TRBJ1-1; length: 13; DNA: TGTGCCAGCAGTGCGACAGGGGCCCAAGAAGCTTTCTTT; CDR3: CASSATGAQEAFF
size: many; V: TRBV27; D: NA; J: TRBJ1-5; length: 15; DNA: TGTGCCAGCAGTTTTCGGTCAGGAGGCAATCAGCCCCAGCATTTT; CDR3: CASSFRSGGNQPQHF
size: many; V: TRBV30; D: NA; J: TRBJ1-2; length: 12; DNA: TGTGCCTGGGATAGGGGTAATGATGGCTACACCTTC; CDR3: CAWDRGNDGYTF
size: many; V: TRBV5-1; D: TRBD1; J: TRBJ2-6; length: 18; DNA: TGCGCCAGCAGCTCGATAGGGGGCCTAGTCTCTGGGGCCAACGTCCTGACTTTC; CDR3: CASSSIGGLVSGANVLTF
size: NA; V: TRBV10-3; D: TRBD1; J: TRBJ1-2; length: 13; DNA: TGTGCCAGTGACACAGGGGAAGGTTATGGCTACACCTTC; CDR3: CASDTGEGYGYTF
size: many; V: TRBV29-1; D: NA; J: TRBJ1-2; length: 11; DNA: TGCAGCGACCAAAGGTCATATGGCTACACCTTC; CDR3: CSDQRSYGYTF
size: NA; V: TRBV20-1; D: TRBD2; J: TRBJ2-6; length: 16; DNA: TGCAGTGCCTCACTAGCGGGGAGGCCTGGGGCCAACGTCCTGACTTTC; CDR3: CSASLAGRPGANVLTF
size: few; V: TRBV3-1; D: TRBD2; J: TRBJ2-1; length: 16; DNA: TGTGCCAGCAGCAGTGGGGCTAGCGGGAAGTACAATGAGCAGTTCTTC; CDR3: CASSSGASGKYNEQFF
size: few; V: TRBV6-1; D: NA; J: TRBJ1-3; length: 13; DNA: TGTGCCAGCAGTGACGGGCCTGGAAACACCATATATTTT; CDR3: CASSDGPGNTIYF
size: many; V: TRBV5-1; D: TRBD1; J: TRBJ2-1; length: 15; DNA: TGCGCCAGCAGCTTAGGACAGGGGGGCCACAATGAGCAGTTCTTC; CDR3: CASSLGQGGHNEQFF
size: many; V: TRBV7-8; D: NA; J: TRBJ2-1; length: 13; DNA: TGTGCCAGCAGCTTAGAGTCCTTCGGTGAGCAGTTCTTC; CDR3: CASSLESFGEQFF
size: many; V: TRBV29-1; D: NA; J: TRBJ2-1; length: 10; DNA: TGCAGCGTTGAGCATATTGAGCAGTTCTTC; CDR3: CSVEHIEQFF
size: NA; V: TRBV2; D: TRBD1; J: TRBJ2-7; length: 14; DNA: TGTGCCAGCAGTGGACAGGGGGCTCTCTACGAGCAGTACTTC; CDR3: CASSGQGALYEQYF
size: many; V: TRBV13; D: TRBD1; J: TRBJ1-2; length: 14; DNA: TGTGCCAGCAGCCAATTTGGGACAGGGAGCGGCTACACCTTC; CDR3: CASSQFGTGSGYTF
size: many; V: TRBV5-1; D: NA; J: TRBJ1-1; length: 13; DNA: TGCGCCAGCAGCCCCCTGGTCGGAGACCAAGCTTTCTTT; CDR3: CASSPLVGDQAFF
size: many; V: TRBV20-1; D: NA; J: TRBJ2-1; length: 14; DNA: TGCAGTGCTAGTGGAGCGGCAATGAGCAATGAGCAGTTCTTC; CDR3: CSASGAAMSNEQFF
size: many; V: TRBV7-6; D: TRBD2; J: TRBJ2-1; length: 16; DNA: TGTGCCAGCAGCCGTGGACTAGCGGGCGCCTACAATGAGCAGTTCTTC; CDR3: CASSRGLAGAYNEQFF
size: many; V: TRBV15; D: NA; J: TRBJ2-5; length: 13; DNA: TGTGCCACCAGCGGGCCCTTGCAAGAGACCCAGTACTTC; CDR3: CATSGPLQETQYF
size: many; V: TRBV15; D: NA; J: TRBJ2-5; length: 14; DNA: TGTGCCACCAGCAGAGCGACTTTTAAAGAGACCCAGTACTTC; CDR3: CATSRATFKETQYF
size: many; V: TRBV19; D: NA; J: TRBJ1-2; length: 14; DNA: TGTGCCAGTAGTATGGCCCCAGCTAACTATGGCTACACCTTC; CDR3: CASSMAPANYGYTF
size: many; V: TRBV2; D: TRBD2; J: TRBJ2-1; length: 14; DNA: TGTGCCAGCAGTAGCGGACTAGCGGGAGGAAAGCAGTTCTTC; CDR3: CASSSGLAGGKQFF
size: many; V: TRBV12-3/TRBV12-4; D: NA; J: TRBJ1-2; length: 12; DNA: TGTGCCAGCAGCGGGCTCCGTCGGGGCTACACCTTC; CDR3: CASSGLRRGYTF
size: many; V: TRBV7-2; D: NA; J: TRBJ2-1; length: 15; DNA: TGTGCCAGCAGACCTGGGACTTCCTCCTACAATGAGCAGTTCTTC; CDR3: CASRPGTSSYNEQFF
size: many; V: TRBV4-2; D: TRBD2; J: TRBJ2-5; length: 20; DNA: TGTGCCAGCAGCCAAGATAGGGGACTAGCGGGAGGGAGCCTCCAAGAGACCCAGTACTTC; CDR3: CASSQDRGLAGGSLQETQYF
size: many; V: TRBV9; D: TRBD2; J: TRBJ2-1; length: 14; DNA: TGTGCCAGCAGCTTACGGACTAGCGAGAATGAGCAGTTCTTC; CDR3: CASSLRTSENEQFF
size: few; V: TRBV19; D: NA; J: TRBJ2-1; length: 15; DNA: TGTGCCAGTAGTATACTGGGCGGTTTGAACAATGAGCAGTTCTTC; CDR3: CASSILGGLNNEQFF
size: many; V: TRBV12-3/TRBV12-4; D: NA; J: TRBJ2-1; length: 11; DNA: TGTGCCAGCAGTTTTGGTTATGAGCAGTTCTTC; CDR3: CASSFGYEQFF
size: many; V: TRBV6-6; D: TRBD2; J: TRBJ2-7; length: 12; DNA: TGTGCCAGCAGCAAACTAGCGGGAGAGCAGTACTTC; CDR3: CASSKLAGEQYF
size: many; V: TRBV29-1; D: NA; J: TRBJ1-1; length: 13; DNA: TGCAGCGTAGAGGACAACCCGAACACTGAAGCTTTCTTT; CDR3: CSVEDNPNTEAFF
size: many; V: TRBV4-1; D: NA; J: TRBJ2-1; length: 13; DNA: TGCGCCAGCAGCCACCTCCCCCAGAATGAGCAGTTCTTC; CDR3: CASSHLPQNEQFF
size: few; V: TRBV24-1; D: NA; J: TRBJ1-1; length: 11; DNA: TGTGCCACCAGCCCGGTGACTGAAGCTTTCTTT; CDR3: CATSPVTEAFF
size: many; V: TRBV2; D: TRBD2; J: TRBJ2-1; length: 14; DNA: TGTGCCAGCAGGAGGGGGCTAGCGGGGGTGGAGCAGTTCTTC; CDR3: CASRRGLAGVEQFF
size: many; V: TRBV3-1; D: NA; J: TRBJ1-5; length: 13; DNA: TGTGCCAGCAGCCGGGCCACAGGGCAGCCCCAGCATTTT; CDR3: CASSRATGQPQHF
size: few; V: TRBV13; D: NA; J: TRBJ2-7; length: 13; DNA: TGTGCCAGCGGGGTTAGGGGAGTCTACGAGCAGTACTTC; CDR3: CASGVRGVYEQYF
size: few; V: TRBV20-1; D: NA; J: TRBJ2-7; length: 19; DNA: TGCAGTGCTAGAGATTTTTTCGCGGATGCGGGACCGCTGTCCTACGAGCAGTACTTC; CDR3: CSARDFFADAGPLSYEQYF
size: many; V: TRBV7-9; D: NA; J: TRBJ2-1; length: 15; DNA: TGTGCCAGCAGCTGGGACTCCCGAATCTACAATGAGCAGTTCTTC; CDR3: CASSWDSRIYNEQFF